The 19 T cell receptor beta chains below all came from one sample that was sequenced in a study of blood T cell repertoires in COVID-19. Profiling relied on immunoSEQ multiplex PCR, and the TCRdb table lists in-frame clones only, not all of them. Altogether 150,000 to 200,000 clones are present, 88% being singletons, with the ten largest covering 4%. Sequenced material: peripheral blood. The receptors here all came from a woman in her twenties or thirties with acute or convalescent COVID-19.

The CDR3 here is CAWSPGTGGYEQYF. DNA of the CDR3: TGTGCCTGGAGTCCCGGGACCGGGGGCTACGAGCAGTACTTC. This chain links TRBV30 with TRBJ2-7; D might be TRBD2 (6 bases). Looked up from germline, CDR1 is GTSNPN and CDR2 is SVGIG (reference sequence). V shed 2 bases and J shed 3 bases, with 14 bases lying between them. CDR3 length: 14 amino acids.

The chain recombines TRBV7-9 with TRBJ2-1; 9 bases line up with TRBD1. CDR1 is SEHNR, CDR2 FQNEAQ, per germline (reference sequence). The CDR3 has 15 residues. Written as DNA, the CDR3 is TGTGCTTCGATCCCCTGGGACAGGGCTTACAATGAGCAGTTCTTC. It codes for CASIPWDRAYNEQFF.

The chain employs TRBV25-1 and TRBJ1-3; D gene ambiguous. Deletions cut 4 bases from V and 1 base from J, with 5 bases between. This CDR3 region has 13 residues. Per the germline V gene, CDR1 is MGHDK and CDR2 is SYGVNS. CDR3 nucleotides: TGTGCCAGCAGTGTCCCTTCTGGAAACACCATATATTTT. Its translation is CASSVPSGNTIYF.

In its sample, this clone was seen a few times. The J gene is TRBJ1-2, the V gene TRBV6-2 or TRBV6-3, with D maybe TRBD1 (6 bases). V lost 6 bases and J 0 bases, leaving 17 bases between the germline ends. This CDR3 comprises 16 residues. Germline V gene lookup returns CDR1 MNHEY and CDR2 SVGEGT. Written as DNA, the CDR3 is TGTGCCAGCAGCCATGCAGGGGAAGAGTCTAACTATGGCTACACCTTC. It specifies CASSHAGEESNYGYTF.

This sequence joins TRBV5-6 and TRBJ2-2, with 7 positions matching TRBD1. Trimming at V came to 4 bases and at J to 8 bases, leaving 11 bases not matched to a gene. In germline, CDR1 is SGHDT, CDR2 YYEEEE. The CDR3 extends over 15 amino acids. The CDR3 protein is CASSRGQIYRGELFF. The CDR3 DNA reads TGTGCCAGCAGCCGGGGACAGATATACCGGGGGGAGCTGTTTTTT.

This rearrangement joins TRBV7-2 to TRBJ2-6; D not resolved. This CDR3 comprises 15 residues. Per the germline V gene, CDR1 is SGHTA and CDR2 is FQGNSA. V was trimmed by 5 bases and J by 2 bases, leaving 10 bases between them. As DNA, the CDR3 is TGTGCCAGCAGCCCCGCTAGGACTGGGGCCAACGTCCTGACTTTC. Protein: CASSPARTGANVLTF.

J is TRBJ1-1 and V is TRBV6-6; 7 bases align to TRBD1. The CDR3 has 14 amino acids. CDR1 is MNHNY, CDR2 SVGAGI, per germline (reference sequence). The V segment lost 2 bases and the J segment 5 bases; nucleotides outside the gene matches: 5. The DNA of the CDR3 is TGTGCCAGCAGTTACCGACAGGGTGGTACTGAAGCTTTCTTT. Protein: CASSYRQGGTEAFF.

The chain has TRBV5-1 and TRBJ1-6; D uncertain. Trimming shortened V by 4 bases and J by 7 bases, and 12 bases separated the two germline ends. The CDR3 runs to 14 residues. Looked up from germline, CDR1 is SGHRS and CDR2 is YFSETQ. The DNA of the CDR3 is TGCGCCAGCAGCGCGTCCCCCGAAAATTCACCCCTCCACTTT. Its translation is CASSASPENSPLHF.

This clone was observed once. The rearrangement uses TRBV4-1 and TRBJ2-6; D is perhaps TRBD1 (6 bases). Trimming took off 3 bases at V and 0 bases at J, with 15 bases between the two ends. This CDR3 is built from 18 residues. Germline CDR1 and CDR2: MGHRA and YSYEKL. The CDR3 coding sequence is TGCGCCAGCAGCCAGGACAGTCCGCTCAGCTCTGGGGCCAACGTCCTGACTTTC. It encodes CASSQDSPLSSGANVLTF.

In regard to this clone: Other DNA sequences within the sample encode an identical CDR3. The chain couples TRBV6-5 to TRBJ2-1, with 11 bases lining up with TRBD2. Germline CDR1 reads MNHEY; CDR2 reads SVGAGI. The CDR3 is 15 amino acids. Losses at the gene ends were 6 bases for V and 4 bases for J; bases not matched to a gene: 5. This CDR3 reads CASSPTSGTYNEQFF. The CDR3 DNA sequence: TGTGCCAGCAGCCCGACTAGCGGGACGTACAATGAGCAGTTCTTC.

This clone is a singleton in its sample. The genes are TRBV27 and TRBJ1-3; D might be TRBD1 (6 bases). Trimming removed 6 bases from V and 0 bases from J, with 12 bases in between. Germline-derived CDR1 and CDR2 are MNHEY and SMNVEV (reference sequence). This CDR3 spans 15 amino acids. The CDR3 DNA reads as TGTGCCAGCAGGCCCGGACAGATCTCTGGAAACACCATATATTTT. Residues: CASRPGQISGNTIYF.

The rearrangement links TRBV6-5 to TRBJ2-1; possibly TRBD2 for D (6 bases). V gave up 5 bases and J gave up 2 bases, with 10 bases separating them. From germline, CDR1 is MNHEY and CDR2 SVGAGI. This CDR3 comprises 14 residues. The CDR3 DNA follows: TGTGCCAGCAGTCCCGGGAGAACCTACAATGAGCAGTTCTTC. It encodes CASSPGRTYNEQFF.

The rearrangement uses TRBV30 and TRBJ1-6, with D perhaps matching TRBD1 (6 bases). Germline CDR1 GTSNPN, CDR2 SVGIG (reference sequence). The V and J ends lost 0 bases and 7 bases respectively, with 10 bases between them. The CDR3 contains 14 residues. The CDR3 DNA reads TGTGCCTGGAGTGTATCGGGGGGCAATTCACCCCTCCACTTT. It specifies CAWSVSGGNSPLHF.

The CDR3 region has the DNA TGTGCCAGCAGACTCCAGGGCGGGGGCACAGATACGCAGTATTTT. Encoded protein: CASRLQGGGTDTQYF. The V call is TRBV27, the J call TRBJ2-3; maybe TRBD2 (6 bases). In germline, CDR1 is MNHEY, CDR2 SMNVEV (reference sequence). Trimming shortened V by 6 bases and J by 1 base, and 14 bases separated the two germline ends. The CDR3 is 15 amino acids.

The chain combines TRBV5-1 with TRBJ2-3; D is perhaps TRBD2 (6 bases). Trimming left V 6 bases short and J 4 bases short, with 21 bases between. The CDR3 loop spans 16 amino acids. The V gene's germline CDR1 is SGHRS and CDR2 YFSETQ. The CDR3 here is CASNIRPGAGADTQYF. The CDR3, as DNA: TGCGCCAGCAATATTCGGCCAGGAGCGGGCGCAGATACGCAGTATTTT.

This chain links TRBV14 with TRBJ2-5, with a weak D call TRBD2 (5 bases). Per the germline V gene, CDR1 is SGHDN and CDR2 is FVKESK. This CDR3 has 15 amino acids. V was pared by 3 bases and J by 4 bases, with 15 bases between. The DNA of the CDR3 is TGTGCCAGCAGCCATTGGGCCCCCGGAGGAGAGACCCAGTACTTC. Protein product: CASSHWAPGGETQYF.

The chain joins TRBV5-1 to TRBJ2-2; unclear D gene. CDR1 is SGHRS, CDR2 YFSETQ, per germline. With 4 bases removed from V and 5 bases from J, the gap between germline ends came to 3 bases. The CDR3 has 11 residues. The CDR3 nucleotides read TGCGCCAGCAGCGAGACCGGGGAGCTGTTTTTT. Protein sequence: CASSETGELFF.

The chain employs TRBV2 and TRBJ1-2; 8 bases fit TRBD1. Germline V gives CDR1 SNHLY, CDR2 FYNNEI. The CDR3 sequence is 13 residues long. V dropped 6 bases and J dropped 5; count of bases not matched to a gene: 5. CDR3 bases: TGTGCCAGCAGGGCGGACAGGGTTTATGGCTACACCTTC. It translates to CASRADRVYGYTF.

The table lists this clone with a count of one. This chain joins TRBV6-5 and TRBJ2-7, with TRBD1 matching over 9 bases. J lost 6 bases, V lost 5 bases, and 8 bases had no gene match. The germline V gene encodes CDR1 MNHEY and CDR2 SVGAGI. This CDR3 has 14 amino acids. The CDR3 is CASSPPLDRGEQYF. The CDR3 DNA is TGTGCCAGCAGTCCCCCACTGGACAGGGGCGAGCAGTACTTC.